The clone carrying this T cell receptor beta chain was picked up a small number of times. The antigen is undetermined. TCRdb called the reads again in MiXCR, with one record for every CDR3 protein. The sample includes hundreds of thousands of distinct CDR3 sequences, roughly 31% of them seen just once. This sample is drawn from a study of T cell repertoires in cytomegalovirus infection. Study summary: HLA-B-restricted CMV epitopes that are well studied were used alongside recently identified HLA-C-restricted ones. Both CMV infection and a matching HLA type were indicated by public TCR beta signatures. Overall study results and limits: CMV-specific HLA-C-restricted TCR beta clonotypes dominated the ex vivo response.

Germline lookup yields CDR1 MNHEY and CDR2 SMNVEV (reference sequence). V lost 4 bases and J lost 5, with 17 bases in between. The CDR3 extends over 15 amino acids. V usage is TRBV27 and J usage is TRBJ2-5; perhaps D is TRBD1 or TRBD2 (5 bases each). This sequence was found in a human donor in good health (CMV status not recorded). Some clones in this sample may be carry-over from other donors' samples. The sample here was cultured CD8+ T cells from PBMCs, taken from culture after CMV antigen stimulation. CDR3 nucleotides: TGTGCCAGCAGTTCCGGGACCCTTCGAGGGGAGACCCAGTACTTC. It is translated as CASSSGTLRGETQYF.